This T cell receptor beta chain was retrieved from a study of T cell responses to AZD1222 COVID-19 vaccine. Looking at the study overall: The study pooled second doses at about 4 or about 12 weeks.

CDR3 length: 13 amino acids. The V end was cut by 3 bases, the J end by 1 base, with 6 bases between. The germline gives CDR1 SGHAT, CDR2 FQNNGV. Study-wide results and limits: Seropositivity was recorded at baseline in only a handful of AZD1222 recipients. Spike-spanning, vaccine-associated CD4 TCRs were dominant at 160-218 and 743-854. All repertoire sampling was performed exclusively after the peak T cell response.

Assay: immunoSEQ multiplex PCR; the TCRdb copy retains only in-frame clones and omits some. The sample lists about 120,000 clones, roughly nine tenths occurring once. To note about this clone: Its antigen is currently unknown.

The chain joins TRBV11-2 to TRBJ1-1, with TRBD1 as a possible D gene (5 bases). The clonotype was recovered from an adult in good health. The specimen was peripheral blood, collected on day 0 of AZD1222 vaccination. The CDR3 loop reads CASSLTENTEAFF. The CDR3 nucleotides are TGTGCCAGCAGCTTGACAGAGAACACTGAAGCTTTCTTT.